The 32 T cell receptor beta chains below come from one sample, sequenced in a study of read filtering for tumor transcriptome and immune sequencing. The library was built from around 0.4 ug RNA with molecular barcoded adaptors for alpha/delta and beta/gamma chains. MiXCR, applied by TCRdb to the reads, yields one record per CDR3 protein. The profile shows some 19,000 distinct CDR3 sequences, over 20% of them singletons. The sequencing sample was made of a population of CD138-negative cells sorted from bone marrow. The receptor set was obtained from a donor at least 40 years old with multiple myeloma.

This clonotype was picked up many times. This chain connects TRBV20-1 to TRBJ2-6, with a tentative D call TRBD1 (5 bases). The CDR3 runs to 18 residues. The germline gives CDR1 DFQATT, CDR2 SNEGSKA (reference sequence). Trimming left V 5 bases short and J 2 bases short, with 22 bases between. Written as DNA, the CDR3 is TGCAGTGCTCCACAGGACGGTCCTAGAAGGGCTGGGGCCAACGTCCTGACTTTC. Translation: CSAPQDGPRRAGANVLTF.

This clonotype was counted ten times or more. This chain joins TRBV5-1 and TRBJ1-1; D unresolved. Germline CDR1 and CDR2: SGHRS and YFSETQ. The CDR3 spans 13 residues. V was cut by 0 bases and J by 3 bases, with 6 bases left in between. In DNA, the CDR3 is TGCGCCAGCAGCTTGGACAGATACACTGAAGCTTTCTTT. Translated: CASSLDRYTEAFF.

This clonotype has only a few counts. This CDR3 is CSLGQGPSYEQYF. The CDR3 DNA sequence: TGCAGCTTAGGACAGGGACCCTCCTACGAGCAGTACTTC. This sequence joins TRBV20-1 and TRBJ2-7; 8 bases map to TRBD1. The CDR3 runs to 13 residues. Germline V lookup: CDR1 DFQATT, CDR2 SNEGSKA (reference sequence).

This clonotype was counted at least ten times. The chain has TRBV12-3 or TRBV12-4 and TRBJ2-3; D gene ambiguous. V was cut by 8 bases and J by 5 bases, with 5 bases left in between. The CDR3 runs to 10 residues. The CDR3 DNA is TGTGCCAGCCTAGGAGATACGCAGTATTTT. As protein: CASLGDTQYF.

This clonotype is labeled as medium-sized. V gene TRBV5-1 combines with J gene TRBJ2-1; 10 bases are a match to TRBD1. Germline V CDR1 and CDR2: SGHRS, YFSETQ. The CDR3 spans 16 residues. V trimming: 4 bases; J trimming: 4 bases; junction bases outside the gene matches: 8. This CDR3 reads CASSLDGQGGYNEQFF. CDR3 nucleotides: TGCGCCAGCAGCCTTGACGGACAGGGGGGATACAATGAGCAGTTCTTC.

This clonotype has at least ten counts. The V call is TRBV6-2 or TRBV6-3, the J call TRBJ2-1; 9 bases line up with TRBD2. After removal of 6 bases from V and 7 bases from J, the junction contained 10 bases not matched to a gene. The CDR3 runs 15 residues. Germline values: CDR1 MNHEY, CDR2 SVGEGT. Written as DNA, the CDR3 is TGTGCCAGCAGACAACTAGCGGGTGGGAGGAATGAGCAGTTCTTC. Translating it yields CASRQLAGGRNEQFF.

In regard to this clonotype: A much larger clone lies a single base off, so this may be a read error. The gene calls are TRBV6-1 and TRBJ1-4, with D unclear. V was trimmed by 2 bases and J by 0 bases, leaving 7 bases between them. The germline V gene encodes CDR1 MNHNS and CDR2 SASEGT. This CDR3 comprises 15 residues. The CDR3 loop is CASSETAATNEKLFF. CDR3 nucleotide sequence: TGTGCCAGCAGTGAAACTGCAGCAACTAATGAAAAACTGTTTTTT.

In this sample, this clonotype turned up many times. The rearrangement joins TRBV28 to TRBJ2-3; 12 bases line up with TRBD2. The CDR3 totals 16 residues. V lost 5 bases and J lost 5; bases outside the gene matches: 8. Germline V gives CDR1 MDHEN, CDR2 SYDVKM. The CDR3: CASSPTGLAGRDTQYF. The CDR3 nucleotides are TGTGCCAGCAGTCCCACCGGACTAGCGGGACGAGATACGCAGTATTTT.

This sequence joins TRBV29-1 and TRBJ1-2; D gene unclear. This CDR3 is built from 12 residues. Trimming left V 4 bases short and J 3 bases short, with 9 bases between. Germline V gives CDR1 SQVTM, CDR2 ANQGSEA. The CDR3, as DNA: TGCAGCGTTGCGGTCGGCGACTATGGCTACACCTTC. Protein product: CSVAVGDYGYTF.

The gene calls are TRBV29-1 and TRBJ2-1; D unresolved. This CDR3 region has 16 residues. V was clipped by 0 bases and J by 1 base, with 13 bases between them. Per germline, CDR1 SQVTM and CDR2 ANQGSEA. CDR3 sequence reads: CSVEDENRKSYNEQFF. CDR3 nucleotide sequence: TGCAGCGTTGAAGACGAAAATAGGAAGTCCTACAATGAGCAGTTCTTC.

In its sample, this clonotype was seen a few times. The chain links TRBV12-3 or TRBV12-4 to TRBJ2-3; 12 nucleotides agree with TRBD2. The V and J ends lost 7 bases and 4 bases, in that order; junction bases with no gene match: 6. This CDR3 has 15 residues. CDR3 amino acids: CASTLSSGRADTQYF. CDR3 coding DNA: TGTGCCAGCACACTCTCTAGCGGGAGGGCAGATACGCAGTATTTT.

The chain combines TRBV15 with TRBJ1-1; D possibly corresponds to TRBD1 (5 bases). The germline V gene encodes CDR1 LNHNV and CDR2 YYDKDF (reference sequence). The V and J ends lost 0 bases and 0 bases respectively, with 8 bases between them. CDR3 size: 15 residues. CDR3 sequence (DNA): TGTGCCACCAGCAGAGAGAGACAGCTGAACACTGAAGCTTTCTTT. Amino acids: CATSRERQLNTEAFF.

Points on this clonotype: The missing conserved phenylalanine or tryptophan at the end of this CDR3 makes a read error likely. The V call is TRBV29-1, the J call TRBJ1-1, with 9 bases fitting TRBD1. The CDR3 has 12 amino acids. The germline CDR1 and CDR2 sequences are SQVTM and ANQGSEA. Trimming took 7 bases from V and 7 from J; bases not matched to a gene: 7. CDR3 in DNA: TGCAGCGCGGACAGGGGATCCGATGAAGCTTTCTTA. Its protein product is CSADRGSDEAFL.

Many counts were recorded for this clonotype. This chain connects TRBV27 to TRBJ1-4, with 8 bases aligning to TRBD1. After removal of 3 bases from V and 8 bases from J, the junction contained 2 bases not matched to a gene. Germline CDR1 and CDR2: MNHEY and SMNVEV (reference sequence). This CDR3 has 13 amino acids. CDR3 DNA sequence: TGTGCCAGCAGTTTGGACAGGGAAGAAAAACTGTTTTTT. Amino acid sequence: CASSLDREEKLFF.

The CDR3 loop reads CASSEAGRYEQYF. CDR3 DNA sequence: TGTGCCAGCAGTGAAGCAGGGCGCTACGAGCAGTACTTC. The chain uses TRBV6-1 and TRBJ2-7; D unresolved. V was cut by 0 bases and J by 3 bases, with 6 bases left in between. This CDR3 has 13 amino acids. Germline CDR1 and CDR2: MNHNS and SASEGT.

The sample holds many counts of this clonotype. The CDR3 coding sequence is TGTGCCAGCAGTGACCTACAGGGGGGTGTCGCGGGAGGGCCAGATACGCAGTATTTT. It translates to CASSDLQGGVAGGPDTQYF. J is TRBJ2-3 and V is TRBV27, with D perhaps matching TRBD2 (9 bases). The V end was cut by 5 bases, the J end by 4 bases, with 28 bases between. The CDR3 spans 19 residues. Per the germline V gene, CDR1 is MNHEY and CDR2 is SMNVEV (reference sequence).

This clonotype was recorded at least ten times. The rearrangement links TRBV30 to TRBJ2-3, with 8 bases identical to TRBD2. The CDR3 consists of 15 residues. Trimming took 0 bases from V and 5 from J; bases not matched to a gene: 7. The V gene's germline CDR1 is GTSNPN and CDR2 SVGIG (reference sequence). The CDR3 sequence is CAWSVGAGAGDTQYF. CDR3 nucleotide sequence: TGTGCCTGGAGTGTAGGAGCGGGAGCGGGAGATACGCAGTATTTT.

This clonotype showed up many times. The V call is TRBV14, the J call TRBJ2-5; the D is unclear. The germline V gene encodes CDR1 SGHDN and CDR2 FVKESK. Trimming removed 2 bases from V and 2 bases from J, with 9 bases in between. The CDR3 extends over 14 amino acids. The CDR3 DNA is TGTGCCAGCAGCCAAAATCCGACGCAAGAGACCCAGTACTTC. Protein sequence: CASSQNPTQETQYF.

The chain has TRBV29-1 and TRBJ2-1; D might be TRBD2 (5 bases). CDR1 and CDR2 (germline): SQVTM, ANQGSEA. V shed 5 bases and J shed 6 bases, with 14 bases lying between them. This CDR3 spans 13 amino acids. The CDR3 nucleotides read TGCAGCGTTCCCAGCGGAGGCGGCAATGAGCAGTTCTTC. As protein: CSVPSGGGNEQFF.

The table lists this clonotype with a few counts. The chain couples TRBV20-1 to TRBJ2-5, with 9 bases identical to TRBD2. This CDR3 has 15 amino acids. Unmatched junction bases numbered 11, after V lost 5 bases and J lost 4 bases. Germline V CDR1 and CDR2: DFQATT, SNEGSKA (reference sequence). The DNA for the CDR3 is TGCAGTGCTCTAGGAATAGCGGGAGTTCGAGAGACCCAGTACTTC. Protein: CSALGIAGVRETQYF.

This clonotype occurred a few times. The chain has TRBV7-3 and TRBJ2-1, with TRBD2 matching over 8 bases. CDR3 length equals 15 residues. The germline V gene has CDR1 SGHTA and CDR2 FQGTGA. V lost 6 bases and J lost 0; bases outside the gene matches: 4. The CDR3 spells CASRLAGISYNEQFF. In nucleotides, the CDR3 is TGTGCCAGCAGATTAGCGGGAATCTCCTACAATGAGCAGTTCTTC.

The sample holds a few counts of this clonotype. V and J are TRBV18 and TRBJ2-7, with TRBD2 as a possible D gene (5 bases). The V gene lost 0 bases and the J gene lost 5 bases, with 11 bases spanning the gap. The CDR3 contains 14 residues. CDR1 is KGHSH and CDR2 is LQKENI in the germline V gene. CDR3 in DNA: TGTGCCAGCTCACCACCCTCGGGGTCTGACGAGCAGTACTTC. This encodes CASSPPSGSDEQYF. Complete variable domain (other parts from reference TRBV18 and TRBJ2-7): NAGVMQNPRHLVRRRGQEARLRCSPMKGHSHVYWYRQLPEEGLKFMVYLQKENIIDESGMPKERFSAEFPKEGPSILRIQQVVRGDSAAYFCASSPPSGSDEQYFGPGTRLTVT.

The V gene is TRBV23-1, the J gene TRBJ1-5, with D unclear. TRBV23-1 falls under the ORF class, with uncertain function. This CDR3 region has 18 residues. V was pared by 4 bases and J by 0 bases, with 19 bases between. CDR3 protein: CASSRRTVGDPSNQPQHF. Here the CDR3 DNA reads TGCGCCAGCAGTCGACGGACTGTTGGAGATCCTAGCAATCAGCCCCAGCATTTT.

Many counts were recorded for this clonotype. This chain links TRBV7-9 with TRBJ1-1; D is unresolved. The CDR3 totals 12 residues. Trimming shortened V by 4 bases and J by 1 base, and 4 bases separated the two germline ends. CDR1 and CDR2 from the germline V gene are SEHNR and FQNEAQ (reference sequence). In DNA form, the CDR3 reads TGTGCCAGCAGCTATCAGAACACTGAAGCTTTCTTT. This gives the protein CASSYQNTEAFF.

This clonotype turned up a few times. This chain connects TRBV20-1 to TRBJ2-1; 7 bases align to TRBD2. J lost 4 bases, V lost 0 bases, and 15 bases had no gene match. This CDR3 spans 18 amino acids. CDR1 DFQATT and CDR2 SNEGSKA come from the germline V gene (reference sequence). CDR3 in DNA: TGCAGTGCTAGAGAGTGGAGGACTAGAGGAGCCCGATACAATGAGCAGTTCTTC. Translated: CSAREWRTRGARYNEQFF.

This clonotype was seen more than once but under ten times. The genes are TRBV27 and TRBJ2-7; 8 positions agree with TRBD2. V dropped 4 bases and J dropped 3; count of bases not matched to a gene: 5. The CDR3 runs to 14 residues. Germline loops: CDR1 MNHEY, CDR2 SMNVEV (reference sequence). The CDR3 reads CASSSRGGYYEQYF. The DNA of the CDR3 is TGTGCCAGCAGTTCCCGGGGGGGATACTACGAGCAGTACTTC.

This clonotype showed up many times. The J gene is TRBJ2-3, the V gene TRBV14, with no clear D. This CDR3 has 13 residues. The V and J ends lost 1 base and 2 bases respectively, with 4 bases between them. Germline lookup yields CDR1 SGHDN and CDR2 FVKESK. CDR3 sequence (DNA): TGTGCCAGCAGCCAAGGCTTCACAGATACGCAGTATTTT. This gives the protein CASSQGFTDTQYF.

Remarks on this clonotype: A far larger clone is one base from this, pointing to a likely read error. V and J are TRBV7-2 and TRBJ2-1; tentatively, D is TRBD1 (5 bases). This CDR3 has 18 residues. Germline CDR1 reads SGHTA; CDR2 reads FQGNSA. Here the CDR3 DNA reads TGTGCCAGCAGCTTACGTTCACAGGAATATCTCTCCTACAATGAGCAGTCCTTC. Its protein is CASSLRSQEYLSYNEQSF. Combining the CDR3 with reference TRBV7-2 and TRBJ2-1 gives the whole variable domain GAGVSQSPSNKVTEKGKDVELRCDPISGHTALYWYRQSLGQGLEFLIYFQGNSAPDKSGLPSDRFSAERTGGSVSTLTIQRTQQEDSAVYLCASSLRSQEYLSYNEQSFGPGTRLTVL.

The sample holds a few counts of this clonotype. The rearrangement joins TRBV12-3 or TRBV12-4 to TRBJ2-4; D remains ambiguous. The V end was cut by 2 bases, the J end by 1 base, with 3 bases between. This CDR3 contains 13 residues. This CDR3 reads CASSLTAKNIQYF. For the CDR3, the DNA is TGTGCCAGCAGTTTAACGGCCAAAAACATTCAGTACTTC.

This clonotype was found many times. The chain combines TRBV19 with TRBJ2-1, with D possibly being TRBD1 or TRBD2 (6 bases each). This CDR3 contains 14 residues. Germline CDR1 LNHDA, CDR2 SQIVND (reference sequence). Trimming took off 6 bases at V and 5 bases at J, with 14 bases between the two ends. In DNA form, the CDR3 reads TGTGCCAGTAGCCTCTTCGGGGGCAACAATGAGCAGTTCTTC. It codes for CASSLFGGNNEQFF.

Regarding this clonotype: Since the CDR3 does not end with the conserved phenylalanine or tryptophan, this likely comes from a read error. CDR3 sequence reads: CSARNRGVYGYTS. CDR3 sequence (DNA): TGCAGTGCTAGGAACAGGGGGGTCTATGGCTACACCTCC. The chain joins TRBV20-1 to TRBJ1-2; 8 positions agree with TRBD1. CDR1 DFQATT and CDR2 SNEGSKA come from the germline V gene (reference sequence). The trim removed 3 bases at V and 4 bases at J, leaving 4 bases unmatched. This CDR3 has 13 residues.

This clonotype appeared many times. The chain recombines TRBV29-1 with TRBJ2-7, with 10 bases matching TRBD1. The trim removed 6 bases at V and 4 bases at J, leaving 15 bases unmatched. The germline V gene encodes CDR1 SQVTM and CDR2 ANQGSEA. The CDR3 extends over 16 amino acids. The DNA for the CDR3 is TGCAGCGTAATCCCGGGACAGGGGTCACCAGCATACGAGCAGTACTTC. Its translation is CSVIPGQGSPAYEQYF.